This TCR beta chain was observed in a study of monozygotic twins with inflammatory bowel disease. To note about this clonotype: The antigen remains unidentified.

Using the 5' RACE reads, TCRdb records one entry per CDR3 protein without DNA. Here the sample table reports approximately 100,000 distinct CDR3 sequences. From germline, CDR1 is MDHEN and CDR2 SYDVKM. CDR3 length: 14 amino acids. Study-wide results and caveats: Using the inverse Simpson index, IBD patients had lower TCRbeta diversity than healthy co-twins. Heterogeneous immunosuppressive treatment regimens may have introduced variability into patient repertoires.

Each donor gave 2.5 ml of peripheral blood. Blood samples, whole and unsorted for T cells, yielded the isolated total RNA. This rearrangement joins TRBV28 to TRBJ2-3; TCRdb selects TRBD2, and the lack of DNA leaves this call unchecked. The receptor comes from a human donor with ulcerative colitis or Crohn's disease, or a healthy co-twin of an affected twin (not recorded which). Sequenced material: blood. The CDR3 spells CASMSWARTDTQYF.